The entry that follows covers one TCR beta chain sequence. Its antigen is not known. This CDR3 spans 14 amino acids. Trimming removed 5 bases from V and 4 bases from J, with 11 bases in between. The source material, RNA transcripts, was used to amplify TCR beta CDR3 regions. RT-PCR in the first round (using the HTBI primer set) targeted the TCR CDR3. TCRdb recomputed calls from the multiplex PCR reads with MiXCR, one row per CDR3 protein. In the table there are 300,000 to 350,000 distinct CDR3 sequences, 16% of which are singletons. The data were taken from a study of T cells in Graves' hyperthyroidism and ophthalmopathy. Study-wide findings and caveats: Before onset, by a median of around 6.1 months, the model predicted ophthalmopathy. Through a model of 13 V-J features, ophthalmopathy was separated from stable hyperthyroidism. Most thyroid clonotypes expanded above 0.001 were also detected in blood.

Material for sequencing was blood. This clonotype was sampled from a man aged 30-40 years with Graves' hyperthyroidism. The chain is built from TRBV12-3 or TRBV12-4 and TRBJ2-2, with D unclear. The CDR3 sequence is CASSAQWGTGELFF. CDR3 nucleotides: TGTGCCAGCAGTGCTCAGTGGGGCACCGGGGAGCTGTTTTTT.